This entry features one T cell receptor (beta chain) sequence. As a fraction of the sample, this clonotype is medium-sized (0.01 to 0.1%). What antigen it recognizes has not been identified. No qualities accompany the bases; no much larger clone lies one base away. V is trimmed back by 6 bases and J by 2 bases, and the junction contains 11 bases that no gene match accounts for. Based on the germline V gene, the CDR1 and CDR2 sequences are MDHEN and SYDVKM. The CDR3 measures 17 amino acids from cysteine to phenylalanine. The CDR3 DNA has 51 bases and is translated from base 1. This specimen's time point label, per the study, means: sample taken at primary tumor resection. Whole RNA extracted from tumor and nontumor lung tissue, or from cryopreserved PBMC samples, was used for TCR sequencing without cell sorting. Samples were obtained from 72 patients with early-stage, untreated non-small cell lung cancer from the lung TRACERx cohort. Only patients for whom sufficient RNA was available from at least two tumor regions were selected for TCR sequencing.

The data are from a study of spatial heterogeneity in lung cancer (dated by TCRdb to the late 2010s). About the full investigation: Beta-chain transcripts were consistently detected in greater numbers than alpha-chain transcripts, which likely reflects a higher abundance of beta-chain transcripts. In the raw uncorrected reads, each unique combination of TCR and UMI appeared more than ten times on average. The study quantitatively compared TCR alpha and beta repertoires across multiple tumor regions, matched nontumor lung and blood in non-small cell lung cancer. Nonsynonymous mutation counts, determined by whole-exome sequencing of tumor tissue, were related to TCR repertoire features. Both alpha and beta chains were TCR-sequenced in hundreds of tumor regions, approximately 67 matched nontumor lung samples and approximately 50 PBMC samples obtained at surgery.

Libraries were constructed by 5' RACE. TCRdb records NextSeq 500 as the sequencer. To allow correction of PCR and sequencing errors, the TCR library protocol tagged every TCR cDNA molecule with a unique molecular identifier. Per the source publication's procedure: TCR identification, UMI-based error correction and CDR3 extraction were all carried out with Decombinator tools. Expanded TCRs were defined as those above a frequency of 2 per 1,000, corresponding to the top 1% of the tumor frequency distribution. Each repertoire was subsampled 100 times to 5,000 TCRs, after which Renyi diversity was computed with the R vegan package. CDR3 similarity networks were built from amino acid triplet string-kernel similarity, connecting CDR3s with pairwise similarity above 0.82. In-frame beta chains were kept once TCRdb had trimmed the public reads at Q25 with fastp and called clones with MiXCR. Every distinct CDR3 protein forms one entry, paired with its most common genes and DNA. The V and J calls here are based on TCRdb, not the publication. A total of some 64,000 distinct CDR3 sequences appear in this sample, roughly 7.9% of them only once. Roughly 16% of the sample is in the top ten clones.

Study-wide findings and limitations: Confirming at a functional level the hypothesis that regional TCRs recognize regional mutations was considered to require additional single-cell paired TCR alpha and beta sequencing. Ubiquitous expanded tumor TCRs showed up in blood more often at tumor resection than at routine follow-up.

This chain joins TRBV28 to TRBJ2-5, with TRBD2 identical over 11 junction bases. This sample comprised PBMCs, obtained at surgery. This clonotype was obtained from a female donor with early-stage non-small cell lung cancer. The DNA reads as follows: TGTGCCAGCAGCTTCGCACTAGCGGGAGAGGGACAAGAGACCCAGTACTTC. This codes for CASSFALAGEGQETQYF.